A selection of T cell receptor beta chains follows, all from one sample in a study of CD8+ T cells in alopecia areata. This table comes from immunoSEQ multiplex PCR, and its TCRdb copy is limited to in-frame clones, with some not included. The profile shows approximately 98,000 clones, over 55% of them singletons. The sequenced sample was NKG2D-low CD8+ T cells sorted from blood. These receptors all stem from a human donor with alopecia areata. Both conserved end residues are part of each CDR3. A D gene is named only where the DNA matches it firmly. Rows give clone size only sometimes, using once, few, many, or a class for an expanded clone.

V,J,D,size,CDR3,DNA
TRBV7-9,TRBJ2-5,-,-,CASSPRDSLKMYQETQYF,TGTGCCAGCAGCCCTCGGGACTCCCTAAAAATGTACCAAGAGACCCAGTACTTC
TRBV5-6,TRBJ1-3,-,-,CASSLEGPGNTIYF,TGTGCCAGCAGCTTGGAGGGTCCTGGAAACACCATATATTTT
TRBV5-1,TRBJ2-1,-,-,CASSPDRLGYNEQFF,TGCGCCAGCAGCCCCGACAGGCTCGGATACAATGAGCAGTTCTTC
TRBV5-6,TRBJ1-1,TRBD1,-,CASSVGTGTLEAFF,TGTGCCAGCAGCGTCGGGACAGGGACTCTTGAAGCTTTCTTT
TRBV2,TRBJ1-1,-,few,CASSESAGGNEAFF,TGTGCCAGCAGTGAATCGGCCGGGGGTAATGAAGCTTTCTTT
TRBV27,TRBJ2-7,TRBD2,few,CASTQAGLTPEQYF,TGTGCCAGCACCCAAGCGGGATTGACCCCCGAGCAGTACTTC
TRBV14,TRBJ2-7,-,-,CASSHLDSYEQYF,TGTGCCAGCAGCCACCTTGACTCCTACGAGCAGTACTTC
TRBV5-6,TRBJ2-7,-,once,CASSAGSIYEQYF,TGTGCCAGCAGCGCCGGGTCCATATACGAGCAGTACTTC
TRBV5-6,TRBJ2-1,-,-,CASSLASRTATSDVLEQFF,TGTGCCAGCAGCTTGGCGTCTAGAACCGCCACATCGGACGTCCTTGAGCAGTTCTTC
TRBV19,TRBJ1-1,-,-,CASSMHDGNTEAFF,TGTGCCAGTAGTATGCATGACGGGAACACTGAAGCTTTCTTT
TRBV29-1,TRBJ2-7,-,few,CSVDSGPRLDEQYF,TGCAGCGTTGATAGTGGGCCGCGGTTGGACGAGCAGTACTTC
TRBV27,TRBJ2-1,TRBD2,-,CATVGLAGSYNEQFF,TGTGCCACGGTCGGACTAGCGGGCTCCTACAATGAGCAGTTCTTC
TRBV11-2,TRBJ2-2,TRBD1,few,CASSLRTGFVGELFF,TGTGCCAGCAGCCTACGGACAGGGTTTGTCGGGGAGCTGTTTTTT
TRBV7-8,TRBJ2-3,TRBD2,-,CASSLAGLIAGGYLTDTQYF,TGTGCCAGCAGCTTAGCGGGTTTGATAGCGGGAGGTTATTTGACAGATACGCAGTATTTT
TRBV7-2,TRBJ2-3,-,-,CASSHRGITLWQDTQYF,TGTGCCAGCAGCCACCGAGGGATCACCCTATGGCAAGATACGCAGTATTTT
TRBV4-1,TRBJ2-7,-,-,CASKLDGEQYF,TGCGCCAGCAAACTAGATGGCGAGCAGTACTTC
TRBV30,TRBJ2-1,TRBD2,-,CAWSSYSGGDYNEQFF,TGTGCCTGGAGTTCCTATAGCGGGGGAGACTACAATGAGCAGTTCTTC
TRBV28,TRBJ2-5,-,-,CASSLPPGDQETQYF,TGTGCCAGCAGTTTACCACCCGGGGACCAAGAGACCCAGTACTTC
TRBV25-1,TRBJ2-1,TRBD2,-,CASGGSTSGRANEQFF,TGTGCCAGCGGTGGGTCAACTAGCGGGAGGGCCAATGAGCAGTTCTTC
TRBV6-5,TRBJ2-3,TRBD2,-,CASSYFTSGGEDTQYF,TGTGCCAGCAGTTACTTTACTAGCGGAGGGGAGGATACGCAGTATTTT
TRBV13,TRBJ2-1,-,-,CASSLVGEQFF,TGTGCCAGCAGCTTAGTGGGTGAGCAGTTCTTC
TRBV5-6,TRBJ2-7,TRBD2,few,CASSFGGSGNEQYF,TGTGCCAGCAGCTTCGGCGGGAGTGGCAACGAGCAGTACTTC
TRBV14,TRBJ2-2,-,-,CASSQERLAANTGELFF,TGTGCCAGCAGCCAAGAAAGGCTAGCAGCGAACACCGGGGAGCTGTTTTTT
TRBV7-3,TRBJ1-1,TRBD1,-,CASSQEGTDLLSEAFF,TGTGCCAGCAGCCAGGAGGGGACAGATCTACTATCAGAAGCTTTCTTT
TRBV23-1,TRBJ1-5,-,-,CASVVGVYQPQHF,TGCGCCAGCGTCGTAGGGGTATATCAGCCCCAGCATTTT
TRBV6-5,TRBJ1-3,-,-,CASSSSPLPSGNTIYF,TGTGCCAGCAGTTCCTCTCCCCTCCCCTCTGGAAACACCATATATTTT
TRBV10-3,TRBJ1-1,-,few,CAIRQRTEEPMNTEAFF,TGTGCCATCAGACAGAGGACTGAAGAGCCTATGAACACTGAAGCTTTCTTT
TRBV15,TRBJ2-7,-,few,CATSNGMLTSYEQYF,TGTGCCACCAGCAATGGGATGCTAACCTCCTACGAGCAGTACTTC
TRBV5-6,TRBJ2-2,TRBD2,-,CASSPGREAYTGELFF,TGTGCCAGCAGCCCCGGGCGGGAGGCCTACACCGGGGAGCTGTTTTTT
TRBV2,TRBJ2-1,TRBD1,-,CASSGRYPGQVIYNEQFF,TGTGCCAGCAGTGGACGTTATCCAGGACAGGTCATCTACAATGAGCAGTTCTTC
TRBV28,TRBJ1-1,TRBD1,-,CASSFRGLNTEAFF,TGTGCCAGCAGTTTCAGGGGGCTGAACACTGAAGCTTTCTTT
TRBV7-9,TRBJ2-7,-,-,CASSYPTPIPGVPYEQYF,TGTGCCAGCAGCTATCCGACACCTATACCGGGGGTCCCCTACGAGCAGTACTTC
TRBV15,TRBJ2-5,-,-,CATSRNRDETQYF,TGTGCCACCAGCAGAAACAGGGACGAGACCCAGTACTTC
TRBV28,TRBJ2-1,TRBD2,-,CASKRTSENEQFF,TGTGCCAGCAAGAGGACTAGCGAGAACGAGCAGTTCTTC
TRBV28,TRBJ2-7,TRBD1,-,CASSPGQGYEQYF,TGTGCCAGCAGCCCCGGACAGGGCTACGAGCAGTACTTC
TRBV6-5,TRBJ2-7,-,-,CASSYSYFNEQYF,TGTGCCAGCAGTTACTCTTACTTCAACGAGCAGTACTTC
TRBV11-2,TRBJ2-3,TRBD2,-,CASSLGGGTQYF,TGTGCCAGCAGCTTAGGGGGGGGGACGCAGTATTTT
TRBV27,TRBJ2-1,-,-,CASSYLQGSEQFF,TGTGCCAGCAGTTATCTTCAGGGCAGTGAGCAGTTCTTC
TRBV6-5,TRBJ1-1,TRBD1,-,CASSVPGTASEAFF,TGTGCCAGCAGTGTCCCCGGGACAGCCAGTGAAGCTTTCTTT
TRBV7-3,TRBJ2-3,TRBD2,-,CASSPSGSGTDTQYF,TGTGCCAGCAGTCCGAGCGGGAGCGGCACAGATACGCAGTATTTT
TRBV2,TRBJ2-7,-,-,CASSFGLEQYF,TGTGCCAGCAGTTTCGGGCTCGAGCAGTACTTC
TRBV2,TRBJ2-7,TRBD1,few,CASSGGTGPYEQYF,TGTGCCAGCAGTGGAGGGACAGGTCCCTACGAGCAGTACTTC
TRBV2,TRBJ2-1,-,-,CASSEGRLNEQFF,TGTGCCAGCAGTGAAGGACGGCTCAATGAGCAGTTCTTC
TRBV28,TRBJ1-1,TRBD1,once,CASSYPRGQLDTEAFF,TGTGCCAGCAGTTACCCGCGGGGACAGCTCGACACTGAAGCTTTCTTT
TRBV6-4,TRBJ2-6,-,-,CASSETGANVLTF,TGTGCCAGCAGTGAGACAGGGGCCAACGTCCTGACTTTC
TRBV5-4,TRBJ2-1,TRBD1,few,CASRTGTGPNEQFF,TGTGCCAGCAGGACCGGGACAGGGCCAAATGAGCAGTTCTTC